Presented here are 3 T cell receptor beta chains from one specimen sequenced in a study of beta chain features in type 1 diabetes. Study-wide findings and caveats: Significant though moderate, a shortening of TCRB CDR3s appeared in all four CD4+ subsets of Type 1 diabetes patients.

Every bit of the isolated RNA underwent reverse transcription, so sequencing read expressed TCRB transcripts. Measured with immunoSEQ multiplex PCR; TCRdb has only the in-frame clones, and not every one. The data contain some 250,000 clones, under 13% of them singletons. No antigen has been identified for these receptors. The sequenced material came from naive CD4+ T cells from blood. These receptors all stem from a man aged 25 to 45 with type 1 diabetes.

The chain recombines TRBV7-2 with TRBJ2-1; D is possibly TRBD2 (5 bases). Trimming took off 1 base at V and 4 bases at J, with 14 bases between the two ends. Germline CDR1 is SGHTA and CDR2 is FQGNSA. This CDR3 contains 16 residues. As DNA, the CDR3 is TGTGCCAGCAGCTTAGGTTTCAGTAGCGTTTACAATGAGCAGTTCTTC. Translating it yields CASSLGFSSVYNEQFF. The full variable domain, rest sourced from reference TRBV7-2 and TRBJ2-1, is GAGVSQSPSNKVTEKGKDVELRCDPISGHTALYWYRQSLGQGLEFLIYFQGNSAPDKSGLPSDRFSAERTGGSVSTLTIQRTQQEDSAVYLCASSLGFSSVYNEQFFGPGTRLTVL.

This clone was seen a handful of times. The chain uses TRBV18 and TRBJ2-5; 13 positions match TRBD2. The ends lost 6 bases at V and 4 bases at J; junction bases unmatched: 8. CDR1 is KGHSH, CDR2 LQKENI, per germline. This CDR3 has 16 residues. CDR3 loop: CASSRGLAGVGETQYF. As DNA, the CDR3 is TGTGCCAGCTCCCGAGGACTAGCGGGGGTCGGAGAGACCCAGTACTTC.

The CDR3 sequence: CASSGGLPSYNEQFF. CDR3 coding DNA: TGTGCCAGCAGTGGGGGCCTCCCCTCCTACAATGAGCAGTTCTTC. The rearrangement uses TRBV2 and TRBJ2-1, with D tentatively TRBD1 (5 bases). Between the trimmed V and J ends, which lost 4 bases and 0 bases, there was a span of 10 bases. The CDR3 covers 15 residues. The germline CDR1 and CDR2 sequences are SNHLY and FYNNEI.